A single sample is the source of the 29 T cell receptor beta chains below, sequenced in a study of blood T cell repertoires in COVID-19. Profiling relied on immunoSEQ multiplex PCR, and the TCRdb table lists in-frame clones only, not all of them. The table shows over 85,000 clones, with roughly 80% occurring only once. The sequenced sample was peripheral blood. Receptors originate from a human donor in a cohort sampled during active COVID-19.

The V call is TRBV3-1 (or the pseudogene TRBV3-2), the J call TRBJ1-1; maybe TRBD1 (5 bases). Germline V lookup: CDR1 LGHDT, CDR2 YNNKEL (reference sequence). The V end was cut by 4 bases, the J end by 5 bases, with 17 bases between. The CDR3 totals 15 residues. CDR3 region: CASSPTAVEGTEAFF. As DNA, the CDR3 is TGTGCCAGCAGCCCGACAGCGGTGGAGGGTACTGAAGCTTTCTTT.

The chain links TRBV10-2 to TRBJ2-7; TRBD2 agrees at 9 bases. The CDR3 is made up of 15 amino acids. Germline CDR1 is WSHSY and CDR2 is SAAADI. With V trimmed by 1 base and J by 3 bases, 4 bases remained unmatched. CDR3 sequence (DNA): TGCGCCAGCAGTGAGTGGCTAGCGGGATTCTACGAGCAGTACTTC. It specifies CASSEWLAGFYEQYF.

This chain connects TRBV11-2 to TRBJ2-3, with TRBD2 identical over 10 bases. CDR3 size: 15 residues. Germline CDR1 SGHAT, CDR2 FQNNGV. V was pared by 2 bases and J by 5 bases, with 4 bases of the junction left unmatched. This chain's CDR3 is CASSLMASGRDTQYF. The CDR3 region has the DNA TGTGCCAGCAGCTTAATGGCTAGCGGGAGAGATACGCAGTATTTT.

J is TRBJ1-5 and V is TRBV7-2, with D unresolved. Germline CDR1 SGHTA, CDR2 FQGNSA. The CDR3 has 12 residues. Deletions cut 5 bases from V and 9 bases from J, with 11 bases between. The CDR3 protein is CASSLQAGPQHF. As DNA, the CDR3 is TGTGCCAGCAGCCTACAAGCGGGGCCCCAGCATTTT.

The chain joins TRBV5-6 to TRBJ2-2; 8 bases are shared with TRBD1. Per germline, CDR1 SGHDT and CDR2 YYEEEE. V trimming: 4 bases; J trimming: 3 bases; junction bases outside the gene matches: 11. The CDR3 extends over 17 amino acids. The CDR3 sequence is CASSPETGVDDTGELFF. The CDR3, as DNA: TGTGCCAGCAGCCCCGAGACAGGGGTGGATGACACCGGGGAGCTGTTTTTT. Based on the CDR3 plus reference TRBV5-6 and TRBJ2-2, the full variable domain is DAGVTQSPTHLIKTRGQQVTLRCSPKSGHDTVSWYQQALGQGPQFIFQYYEEEERQRGNFPDRFSGHQFPNYSSELNVNALLLGDSALYLCASSPETGVDDTGELFFGEGSRLTVL.

This clone has only one observation. The chain joins TRBV2 to TRBJ1-2; 8 nucleotides match TRBD1. The CDR3 totals 15 residues. Germline V gene data show CDR1 as SNHLY and CDR2 as FYNNEI. J lost 5 bases, V lost 3 bases, and 8 bases had no gene match. CDR3 in amino acids: CASSERTGGRYGYTF. In nucleotides, the CDR3 is TGTGCCAGCAGTGAGAGAACAGGGGGTCGTTATGGCTACACCTTC.

The J gene is TRBJ1-1, the V gene TRBV3-1 (or the pseudogene TRBV3-2); perhaps TRBD1 as D (5 bases). The germline V gene has CDR1 LGHDT and CDR2 YNNKEL (reference sequence). This CDR3 comprises 13 residues. The V end was cut by 3 bases, the J end by 0 bases, with 5 bases between. The CDR3 here is CASSQTVNTEAFF. The CDR3 coding sequence is TGTGCCAGCAGCCAGACAGTGAACACTGAAGCTTTCTTT.

This chain joins TRBV2 and TRBJ2-5, with a possible D match to TRBD1 (6 bases). The CDR3 has 16 amino acids. Trimming stripped 6 bases from V and 1 base from J, with 18 bases between. The germline V gene has CDR1 SNHLY and CDR2 FYNNEI. CDR3 residues: CASSLSTRGTQETQYF. CDR3 coding DNA: TGTGCCAGCAGCCTATCCACTAGGGGGACCCAAGAGACCCAGTACTTC.

This clone was counted a single time. The chain carries TRBV11-3 and TRBJ2-1; 13 nucleotides agree with TRBD2. Germline V lookup: CDR1 SGHNT, CDR2 YENEEA. After removal of 5 bases from V and 9 bases from J, the junction contained 7 bases not matched to a gene. This CDR3 region has 15 residues. The CDR3 loop reads CASSPGLAGSGEQFF. DNA of the CDR3: TGTGCCAGCAGCCCGGGACTAGCGGGAAGTGGTGAGCAGTTCTTC.

The chain combines TRBV28 with TRBJ1-3; 10 bases are shared with TRBD1. The CDR3 runs to 16 residues. Losses at the gene ends were 7 bases for V and 8 bases for J; bases not matched to a gene: 14. Germline V gives CDR1 MDHEN, CDR2 SYDVKM. CDR3 DNA sequence: TGTGCCAGCAACACGCCGGGACAGGGGAGGCCTTACACCATATATTTT. It codes for CASNTPGQGRPYTIYF.

V usage is TRBV28 and J usage is TRBJ2-7; D remains unclear. Germline V gene data show CDR1 as MDHEN and CDR2 as SYDVKM. Trimming shortened V by 4 bases and J by 7 bases, and 8 bases separated the two germline ends. This CDR3 comprises 11 residues. CDR3 protein: CASSSPREQYF. CDR3 DNA sequence: TGTGCCAGCAGTTCGCCACGGGAGCAGTACTTC.

This chain links TRBV28 with TRBJ1-5; 8 bases align to TRBD1. The ends lost 4 bases at V and 2 bases at J; junction bases unmatched: 7. The CDR3 has 16 residues. The germline CDR1 and CDR2 sequences are MDHEN and SYDVKM. As DNA, the CDR3 is TGTGCCAGCAGTTCCCGACAGGGGTTGGGCAATCAGCCCCAGCATTTT. Its translation is CASSSRQGLGNQPQHF.

The gene calls are TRBV14 and TRBJ2-1, with 7 nucleotides matching TRBD2. J was trimmed by 0 bases and V by 2 bases; bases with no gene match: 4. The germline gives CDR1 SGHDN, CDR2 FVKESK. This CDR3 has 16 amino acids. In DNA form, the CDR3 reads TGTGCCAGCAGCCAACCTCGGGACTACTCCTACAATGAGCAGTTCTTC. Translating gives CASSQPRDYSYNEQFF.

This sequence joins TRBV2 and TRBJ2-7; unclear D gene. Deletions cut 0 bases from V and 5 bases from J, with 11 bases between. Germline CDR1 and CDR2: SNHLY and FYNNEI. This CDR3 is built from 14 residues. CDR3 sequence: CASSEARELDEQYF. Written as DNA, the CDR3 is TGTGCCAGCAGTGAAGCGAGAGAACTGGACGAGCAGTACTTC.

This clone was observed once. This chain uses TRBV29-1 with TRBJ1-5; D perhaps matches TRBD1 (5 bases). The CDR3 is made up of 16 amino acids. V gave up 2 bases and J gave up 1 base, with 15 bases separating them. Germline CDR1 SQVTM, CDR2 ANQGSEA. The CDR3 is CSVELGGDASNQPQHF. The CDR3 DNA is TGCAGCGTTGAATTGGGAGGGGATGCGAGCAATCAGCCCCAGCATTTT.

As DNA, the CDR3 is TGCGCCAGCAGCCTCTGGACAGAACACAACACTGAAGCTTTCTTT. It is translated as CASSLWTEHNTEAFF. The chain employs TRBV5-1 and TRBJ1-1; the D gene is possibly TRBD1 (6 bases). Trimming cost V 4 bases and J 2 bases, with 15 bases left between them. CDR3 size: 15 residues. Germline CDR1 is SGHRS and CDR2 is YFSETQ.

The chain carries TRBV5-4 and TRBJ2-2; the D gene is possibly TRBD2 (6 bases). The V end lost 0 bases, the J end lost 3 bases, and 9 bases lay between the germline ends. The CDR3 extends over 15 amino acids. CDR1 is SGHNT, CDR2 YYREEE, per germline (reference sequence). This chain's CDR3 is CASSLGGDDTGELFF. The CDR3 bases are TGTGCCAGCAGCTTGGGGGGGGACGACACCGGGGAGCTGTTTTTT.

This chain links TRBV4-3 with TRBJ2-5; D is perhaps TRBD2 (6 bases). There are 14 residues in the CDR3. Germline V lookup: CDR1 LGHNA, CDR2 YSLEER. Trimming left V 0 bases short and J 5 bases short, with 10 bases between. The CDR3, as DNA: TGCGCCAGCAGCCAAGATCCAGGGAGGGAGACCCAGTACTTC. Translation gives CASSQDPGRETQYF.

This clone was detected only once. The chain recombines TRBV27 with TRBJ2-3, with unresolved D. CDR1 and CDR2 from the germline V gene are MNHEY and SMNVEV (reference sequence). V was trimmed by 0 bases and J by 6 bases, leaving 7 bases between them. The CDR3 has 13 residues. This CDR3 is CASSLSARDTQYF. CDR3 bases: TGTGCCAGCAGTTTATCGGCCAGGGATACGCAGTATTTT.

The J gene is TRBJ1-4, the V gene TRBV11-2; no clear D. Trimming stripped 0 bases from V and 2 bases from J, with 4 bases between. The germline V gene encodes CDR1 SGHAT and CDR2 FQNNGV. The length of the CDR3 is 14 residues. The CDR3 nucleotides are TGTGCCAGCAGCTTAGAACGGACTAATGAAAAACTGTTTTTT. Translation gives CASSLERTNEKLFF. Variable domain in full (rest from reference TRBV11-2 and TRBJ1-4): EAGVAQSPRYKIIEKRQSVAFWCNPISGHATLYWYQQILGQGPKLLIQFQNNGVVDDSQLPKDRFSAERLKGVDSTLKIQPAKLEDSAVYLCASSLERTNEKLFFGSGTQLSVL.

The chain is built from TRBV7-2 and TRBJ2-1, with 9 bases lining up with TRBD2. The ends lost 1 base at V and 7 bases at J; junction bases unmatched: 11. CDR1 is SGHTA and CDR2 is FQGNSA in the germline V gene. This CDR3 is 17 amino acids long. CDR3 loop: CASSLVGSGSFVNEQFF. CDR3 DNA: TGTGCCAGCAGCTTAGTGGGTAGCGGGAGTTTCGTGAATGAGCAGTTCTTC.

This clone appeared once. This rearrangement joins TRBV24-1 to TRBJ2-1; 8 bases match TRBD1. There are 18 residues in the CDR3. The trim removed 2 bases at V and 4 bases at J, leaving 12 bases unmatched. Germline values: CDR1 KGHDR, CDR2 SFDVKD. The CDR3 DNA sequence: TGTGCCACCAGTGATTCTGTGCTACAGGGGGTCCGTTACAATGAGCAGTTCTTC. It yields the protein CATSDSVLQGVRYNEQFF.

V and J are TRBV6-5 and TRBJ1-2; 7 nucleotides line up with TRBD1. The ends lost 10 bases at V and 7 bases at J; junction bases unmatched: 9. This CDR3 has 12 residues. CDR1 is MNHEY and CDR2 is SVGAGI in the germline V gene. The DNA for the CDR3 is TGTGCCACTAAAACAGGGGTTGGTGGCTACACCTTC. It translates to CATKTGVGGYTF.

The V call is TRBV5-1, the J call TRBJ2-6; D remains unclear. Germline values: CDR1 SGHRS, CDR2 YFSETQ. This CDR3 has 16 residues. V lost 0 bases to trimming and J lost 0 bases, with 7 bases between them. The CDR3 is CASSLAPGSGANVLTF. The CDR3 region has the DNA TGCGCCAGCAGCTTGGCTCCGGGCTCTGGGGCCAACGTCCTGACTTTC.

The chain employs TRBV5-1 and TRBJ1-1; TRBD1 is a possible D gene (5 bases). Per germline, CDR1 SGHRS and CDR2 YFSETQ. The CDR3 loop spans 13 amino acids. V was shortened by 1 base and J by 4 bases, with 8 bases between the two germline ends. The CDR3, as DNA: TGCGCCAGCAGCTTGACAGGCCTCACTGAAGCTTTCTTT. Translated, it gives CASSLTGLTEAFF.

V gene TRBV5-4 combines with J gene TRBJ1-2; 11 bases align to TRBD1. Trimming at V came to 4 bases and at J to 6 bases, leaving 8 bases not matched to a gene. Per the germline V gene, CDR1 is SGHNT and CDR2 is YYREEE (reference sequence). The CDR3 loop spans 15 amino acids. CDR3 DNA sequence: TGTGCCAGCAGCAGAGGGACAGGGGGTACCCATGGCTACACCTTC. Protein product: CASSRGTGGTHGYTF.

V gene TRBV5-4 combines with J gene TRBJ2-7; TRBD2 agrees at 10 bases. This CDR3 region has 15 residues. J lost 5 bases, V lost 0 bases, and 5 bases had no gene match. Germline V gene sequence: CDR1 SGHNT, CDR2 YYREEE (reference sequence). The CDR3 nucleotides read TGTGCCAGCAGCTTGGATAGCGGGAGGCTGGACGAGCAGTACTTC. Protein sequence: CASSLDSGRLDEQYF. Drawing the rest from reference TRBV5-4 and TRBJ2-7, the complete variable domain is ETGVTQSPTHLIKTRGQQVTLRCSSQSGHNTVSWYQQALGQGPQFIFQYYREEENGRGNFPPRFSGLQFPNYSSELNVNALELDDSALYLCASSLDSGRLDEQYFGPGTRLTVT.

The chain joins TRBV7-8 to TRBJ1-1; 8 nucleotides align to TRBD1. This CDR3 has 14 residues. The J segment lost 3 bases and the V segment lost 5 bases, leaving 5 bases of the junction unmatched. Per germline, CDR1 SGHVS and CDR2 FQNEAQ. The CDR3 DNA reads TGTGCCAGCAGCATACAGGGGGTTGACACTGAAGCTTTCTTT. As protein: CASSIQGVDTEAFF.

The chain carries TRBV2 and TRBJ2-3, with 7 bases fitting TRBD1. Germline CDR1 SNHLY, CDR2 FYNNEI. V trimming: 6 bases; J trimming: 1 base; junction bases outside the gene matches: 10. The CDR3 covers 16 residues. For the CDR3, the DNA is TGTGCCAGCAGAAGGTTTAGAGGACAGGGCACAGATACGCAGTATTTT. Its protein is CASRRFRGQGTDTQYF.